The sequence of this T cell receptor (beta chain) was determined in a study of cytomegalovirus exposure and HLA in healthy donors. Overall study: Later analysis reported that the 120 or so validation repertoires shared the platform of the roughly 630 first-cohort repertoires. Whole-study findings and limits: Fewer than 200 TCR beta chains were listed as cytomegalovirus-associated. The majority of TCR sequences were rare, yet some public TCRs appeared in many donors.

Germline CDR1 SGDLS, CDR2 YYNGEE. V lost 0 bases, J lost 1 base, and 8 bases lay in between. This CDR3 comprises 14 residues. Regarding this clone: Its antigen is undetermined.

Produced via immunoSEQ multiplex PCR; TCRdb's table is partial and in-frame only. The data show about 110,000 clones, roughly 95% seen once. The origin of this receptor is a woman younger than 35 in good health and CMV-seronegative. V gene TRBV9 combines with J gene TRBJ2-7; D remains ambiguous. The sequenced sample consisted of PBMCs. CDR3 in amino acids: CASSVGQMSYEQYF. Written as DNA, the CDR3 is TGTGCCAGCAGCGTAGGGCAGATGTCCTACGAGCAGTACTTC. Looking up the rest from reference TRBV9 and TRBJ2-7 gives the full variable domain: DSGVTQTPKHLITATGQRVTLRCSPRSGDLSVYWYQQSLDQGLQFLIQYYNGEERAKGNILERFSAQQFPDLHSELNLSSLELGDSALYFCASSVGQMSYEQYFGPGTRLTVT.